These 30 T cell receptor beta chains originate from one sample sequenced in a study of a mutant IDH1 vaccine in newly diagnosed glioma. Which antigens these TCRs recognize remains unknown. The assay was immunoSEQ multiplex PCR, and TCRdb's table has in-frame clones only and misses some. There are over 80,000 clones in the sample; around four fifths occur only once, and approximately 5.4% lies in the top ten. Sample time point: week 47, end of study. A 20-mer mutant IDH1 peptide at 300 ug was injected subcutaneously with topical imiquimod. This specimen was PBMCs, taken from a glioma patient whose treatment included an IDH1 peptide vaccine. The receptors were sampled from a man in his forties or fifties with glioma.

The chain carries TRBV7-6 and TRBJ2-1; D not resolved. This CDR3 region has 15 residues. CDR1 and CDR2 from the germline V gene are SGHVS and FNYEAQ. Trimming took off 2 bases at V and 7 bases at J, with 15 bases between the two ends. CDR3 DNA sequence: TGTGCCAGCAGCTTATCCCAAACCGGCGTAAATGAGCAGTTCTTC. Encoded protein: CASSLSQTGVNEQFF.

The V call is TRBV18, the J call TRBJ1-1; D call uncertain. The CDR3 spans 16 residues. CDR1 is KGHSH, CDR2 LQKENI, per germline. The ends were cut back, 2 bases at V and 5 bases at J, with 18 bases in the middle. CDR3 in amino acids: CASSPGGWASETEAFF. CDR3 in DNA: TGTGCCAGCTCACCAGGAGGGTGGGCCTCGGAAACTGAAGCTTTCTTT. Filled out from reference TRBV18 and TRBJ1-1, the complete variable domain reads NAGVMQNPRHLVRRRGQEARLRCSPMKGHSHVYWYRQLPEEGLKFMVYLQKENIIDESGMPKERFSAEFPKEGPSILRIQQVVRGDSAAYFCASSPGGWASETEAFFGQGTRLTVV.

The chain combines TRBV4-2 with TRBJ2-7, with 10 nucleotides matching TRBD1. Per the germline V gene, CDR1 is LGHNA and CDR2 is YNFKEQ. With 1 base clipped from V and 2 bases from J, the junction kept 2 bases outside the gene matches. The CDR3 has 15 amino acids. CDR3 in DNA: TGTGCCAGCAGCCAAGCGACAGGGGGCCCCTACGAGCAGTACTTC. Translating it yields CASSQATGGPYEQYF.

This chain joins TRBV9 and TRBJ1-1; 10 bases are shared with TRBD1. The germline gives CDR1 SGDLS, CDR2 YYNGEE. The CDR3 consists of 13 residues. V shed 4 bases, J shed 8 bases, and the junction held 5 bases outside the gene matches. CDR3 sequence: CASSIRQGAEAFF. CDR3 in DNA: TGTGCCAGCAGCATCCGACAGGGGGCAGAAGCTTTCTTT.

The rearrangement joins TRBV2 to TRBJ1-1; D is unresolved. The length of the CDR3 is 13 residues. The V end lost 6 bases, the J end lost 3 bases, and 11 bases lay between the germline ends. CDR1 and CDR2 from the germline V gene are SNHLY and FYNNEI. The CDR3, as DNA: TGTGCCAGCAGCCCCGGACGGGACACTGAAGCTTTCTTT. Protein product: CASSPGRDTEAFF.

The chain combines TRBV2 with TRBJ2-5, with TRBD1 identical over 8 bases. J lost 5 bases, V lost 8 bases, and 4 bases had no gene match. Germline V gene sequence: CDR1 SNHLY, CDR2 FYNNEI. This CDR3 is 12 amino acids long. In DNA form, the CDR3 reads TGTGCCAGCGACAGGGGAAGGGAGACCCAGTACTTC. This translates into CASDRGRETQYF.

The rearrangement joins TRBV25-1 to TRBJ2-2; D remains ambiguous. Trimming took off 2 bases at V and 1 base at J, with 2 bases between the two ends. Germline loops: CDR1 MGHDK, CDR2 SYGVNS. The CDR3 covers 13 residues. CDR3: CASSEQNTGELFF. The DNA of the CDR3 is TGTGCCAGCAGTGAACAGAACACCGGGGAGCTGTTTTTT.

The chain's CDR3 is CASSVASGREGDTQYF. Written as DNA, the CDR3 is TGTGCCAGCAGCGTAGCTAGCGGGAGGGAGGGAGATACGCAGTATTTT. This chain links TRBV9 with TRBJ2-3, with TRBD2 identical over 12 bases. J was trimmed by 5 bases and V by 0 bases; bases with no gene match: 4. Germline CDR1 reads SGDLS; CDR2 reads YYNGEE. The CDR3 sequence is 16 residues long.

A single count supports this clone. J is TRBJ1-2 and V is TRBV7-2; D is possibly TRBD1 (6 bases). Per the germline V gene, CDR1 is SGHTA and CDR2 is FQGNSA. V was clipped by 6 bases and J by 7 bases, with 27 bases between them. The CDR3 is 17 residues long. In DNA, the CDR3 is TGTGCCAGCAGATCGATTAAAGATGGGTGGGGCAGGGGTGGCTACACCTTC. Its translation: CASRSIKDGWGRGGYTF. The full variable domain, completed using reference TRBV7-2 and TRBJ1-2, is GAGVSQSPSNKVTEKGKDVELRCDPISGHTALYWYRQSLGQGLEFLIYFQGNSAPDKSGLPSDRFSAERTGGSVSTLTIQRTQQEDSAVYLCASRSIKDGWGRGGYTFGSGTRLTVV.

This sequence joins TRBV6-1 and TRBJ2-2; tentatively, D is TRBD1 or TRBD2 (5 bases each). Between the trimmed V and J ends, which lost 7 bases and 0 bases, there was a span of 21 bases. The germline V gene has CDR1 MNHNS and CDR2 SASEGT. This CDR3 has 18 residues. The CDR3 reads CASIDGATTFANTGELFF. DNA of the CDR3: TGTGCCAGCATTGACGGGGCCACAACCTTCGCGAACACCGGGGAGCTGTTTTTT.

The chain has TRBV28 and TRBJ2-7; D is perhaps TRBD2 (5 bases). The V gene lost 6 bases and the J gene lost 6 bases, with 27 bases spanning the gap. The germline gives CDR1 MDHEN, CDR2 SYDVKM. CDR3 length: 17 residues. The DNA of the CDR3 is TGTGCCAGCAGCACCTTCGGGCCCGGACTCGCCCCTGCCGAGCAGTACTTC. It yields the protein CASSTFGPGLAPAEQYF.

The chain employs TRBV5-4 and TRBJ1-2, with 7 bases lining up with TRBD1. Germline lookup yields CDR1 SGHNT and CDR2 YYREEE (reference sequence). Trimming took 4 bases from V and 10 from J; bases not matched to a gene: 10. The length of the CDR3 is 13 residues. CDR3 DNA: TGTGCCAGCAGCCATGACAGGGACACTGACTACACCTTC. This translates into CASSHDRDTDYTF. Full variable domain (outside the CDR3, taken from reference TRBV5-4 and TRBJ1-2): ETGVTQSPTHLIKTRGQQVTLRCSSQSGHNTVSWYQQALGQGPQFIFQYYREEENGRGNFPPRFSGLQFPNYSSELNVNALELDDSALYLCASSHDRDTDYTFGSGTRLTVV.

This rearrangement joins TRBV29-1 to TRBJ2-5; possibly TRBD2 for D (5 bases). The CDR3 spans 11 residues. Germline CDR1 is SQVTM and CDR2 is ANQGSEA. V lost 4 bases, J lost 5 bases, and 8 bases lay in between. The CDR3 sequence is CSVGGPETQYF. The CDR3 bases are TGCAGCGTTGGAGGGCCGGAGACCCAGTACTTC.

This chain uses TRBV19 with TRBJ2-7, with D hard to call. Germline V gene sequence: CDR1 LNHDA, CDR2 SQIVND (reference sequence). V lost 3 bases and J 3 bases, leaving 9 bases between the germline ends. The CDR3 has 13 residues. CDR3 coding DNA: TGTGCCAGTAGTATTACCGACAACTACGAGCAGTACTTC. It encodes CASSITDNYEQYF.

This chain's CDR3 is CASSFRTGAPTDTQYF. CDR3 DNA sequence: TGTGCCAGCAGTTTCCGTACGGGGGCGCCCACAGATACGCAGTATTTT. This chain connects TRBV2 to TRBJ2-3; D possibly matches TRBD1 or TRBD2 (6 bases each). CDR1 and CDR2 from the germline V gene are SNHLY and FYNNEI. This CDR3 region has 16 residues. The germline V and J ends were trimmed by 5 bases and 2 bases, with 17 bases remaining between them.

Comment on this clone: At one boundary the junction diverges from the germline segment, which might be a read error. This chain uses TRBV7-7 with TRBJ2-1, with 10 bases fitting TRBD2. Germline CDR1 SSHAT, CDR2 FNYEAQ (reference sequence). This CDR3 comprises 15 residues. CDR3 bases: TGTGCTAGCAGCTTAGCTAGCGGGGGACACAATGAGCAGTTCTTC. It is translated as CASSLASGGHNEQFF.

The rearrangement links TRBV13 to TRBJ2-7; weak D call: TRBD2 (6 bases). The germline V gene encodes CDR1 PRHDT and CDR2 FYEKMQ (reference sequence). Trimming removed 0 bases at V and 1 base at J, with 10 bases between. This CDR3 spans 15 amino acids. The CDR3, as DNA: TGTGCCAGCAGCTTAGGTCTAGCGCTTTCCTACGAGCAGTACTTC. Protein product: CASSLGLALSYEQYF.

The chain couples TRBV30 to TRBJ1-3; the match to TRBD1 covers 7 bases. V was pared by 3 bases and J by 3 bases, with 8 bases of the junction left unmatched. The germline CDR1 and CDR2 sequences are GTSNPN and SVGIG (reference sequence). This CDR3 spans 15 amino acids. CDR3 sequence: CAWRRDRVLGNTIYF. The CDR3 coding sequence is TGTGCCTGGAGGAGAGACAGGGTCCTTGGAAACACCATATATTTT.

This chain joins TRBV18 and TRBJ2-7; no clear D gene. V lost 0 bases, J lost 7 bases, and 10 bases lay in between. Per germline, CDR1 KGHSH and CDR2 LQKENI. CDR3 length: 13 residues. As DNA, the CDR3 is TGTGCCAGCTCACCACCACCGTCTACGGAGCAGTACTTC. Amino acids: CASSPPPSTEQYF.

This CDR3 reads CSVGQGAGEKLFF. The CDR3 coding sequence is TGCAGCGTTGGACAGGGGGCAGGTGAAAAACTGTTTTTT. The chain recombines TRBV29-1 with TRBJ1-4; 10 bases match TRBD1. CDR3 size: 13 residues. CDR1 and CDR2 from the germline V gene are SQVTM and ANQGSEA. Trimming at V came to 4 bases and at J to 7 bases, leaving 3 bases not matched to a gene.

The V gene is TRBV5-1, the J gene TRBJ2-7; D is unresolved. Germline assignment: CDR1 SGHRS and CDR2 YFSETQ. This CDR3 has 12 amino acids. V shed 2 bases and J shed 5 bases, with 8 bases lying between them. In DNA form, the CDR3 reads TGCGCCAGCAGCTTAGTTGGACACGAGCAGTACTTC. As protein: CASSLVGHEQYF.

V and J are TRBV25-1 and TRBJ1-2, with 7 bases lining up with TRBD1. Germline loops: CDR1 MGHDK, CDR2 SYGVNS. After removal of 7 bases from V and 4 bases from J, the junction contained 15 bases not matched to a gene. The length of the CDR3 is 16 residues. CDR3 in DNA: TGTGCCAGCAACGACGGTAGCAGGGGGAAGTCCTATGGCTACACCTTC. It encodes CASNDGSRGKSYGYTF.

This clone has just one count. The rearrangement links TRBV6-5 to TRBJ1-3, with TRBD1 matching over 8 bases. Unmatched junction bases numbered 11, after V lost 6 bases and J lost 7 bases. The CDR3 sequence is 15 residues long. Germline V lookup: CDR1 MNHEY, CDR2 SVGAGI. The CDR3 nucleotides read TGTGCCAGCAGACGAGGACAGGGAGGTGTGAACACCATATATTTT. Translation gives CASRRGQGGVNTIYF.

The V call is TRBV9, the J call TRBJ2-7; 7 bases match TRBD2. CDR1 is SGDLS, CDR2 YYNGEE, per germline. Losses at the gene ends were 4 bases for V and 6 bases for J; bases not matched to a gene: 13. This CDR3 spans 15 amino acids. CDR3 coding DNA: TGTGCCAGCAGCCCCGAAGTCGCGGGAGAGCGCGAGCAGTACTTC. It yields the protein CASSPEVAGEREQYF.

The CDR3 DNA follows: TGTGCCAGCAGCCAAGAAATAGCGGGAGGCATTCCCTACGAGCAGTACTTC. Protein product: CASSQEIAGGIPYEQYF. The chain employs TRBV14 and TRBJ2-7; TRBD2 agrees at 10 bases. V lost 0 bases to trimming and J lost 2 bases; unmatched junction nucleotides: 7. CDR3 length: 17 residues. Per the germline V gene, CDR1 is SGHDN and CDR2 is FVKESK.

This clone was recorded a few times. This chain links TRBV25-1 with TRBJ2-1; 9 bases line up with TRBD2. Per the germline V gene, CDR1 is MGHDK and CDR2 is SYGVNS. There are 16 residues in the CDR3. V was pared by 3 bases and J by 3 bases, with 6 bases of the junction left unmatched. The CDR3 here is CASSETSGSDYNEQFF. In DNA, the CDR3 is TGTGCCAGCAGTGAGACTAGCGGATCGGACTACAATGAGCAGTTCTTC.

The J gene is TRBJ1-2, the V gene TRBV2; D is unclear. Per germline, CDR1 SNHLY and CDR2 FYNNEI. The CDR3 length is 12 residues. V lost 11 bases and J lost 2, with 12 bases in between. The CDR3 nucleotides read TGTGCCGGCCGTGAAGGGAACTATGGCTACACCTTC. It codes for CAGREGNYGYTF.

CDR3 protein: CASSLWRGGTGPGEQYF. The CDR3 DNA is TGTGCCAGCAGCTTATGGAGGGGCGGGACAGGGCCAGGCGAGCAGTACTTC. The rearrangement uses TRBV7-8 and TRBJ2-7; 9 nucleotides agree with TRBD1. With 2 bases clipped from V and 6 bases from J, the junction kept 14 bases outside the gene matches. The CDR3 is made up of 17 amino acids. Per germline, CDR1 SGHVS and CDR2 FQNEAQ.

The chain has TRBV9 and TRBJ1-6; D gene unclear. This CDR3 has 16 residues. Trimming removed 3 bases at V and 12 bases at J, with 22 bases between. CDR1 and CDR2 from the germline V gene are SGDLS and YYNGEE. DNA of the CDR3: TGTGCCAGCAGCGCGACCCTTTTCCTGGACGGCGGACCCCTCCACTTT. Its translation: CASSATLFLDGGPLHF.

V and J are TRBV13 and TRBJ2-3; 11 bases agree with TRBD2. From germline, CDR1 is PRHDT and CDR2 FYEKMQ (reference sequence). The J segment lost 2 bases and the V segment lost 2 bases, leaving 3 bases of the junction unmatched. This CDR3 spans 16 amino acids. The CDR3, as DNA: TGTGCCAGCAGCTTAAGACTAGCGGGAATCACAGATACGCAGTATTTT. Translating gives CASSLRLAGITDTQYF.